The following is a T cell receptor beta chain sequence with its context. This sample is part of a study of blood T cell repertoires in COVID-19. As for the study in general: The United States, Italy and Spain provided the acute and convalescent COVID-19 samples. PBMCs, B-cell-depleted T cells, or T cells provided the cDNA or gDNA that made up the material.

The CDR3 has 15 residues. Per the germline V gene, CDR1 is MNHNY and CDR2 is SVGAGI (reference sequence). Trimming stripped 4 bases from V and 4 bases from J, with 14 bases between. In the source study's methods: The assay estimated nucleated cells by amplifying reference gene primers. Clones were sequenced by immunoSEQ multiplex PCR, and TCRdb holds only the in-frame ones, with some missing. D and trimming come from the DNA, and the V and J calls and clone size come from that table. This sample has 140,000 to 150,000 clones, with around 84% found just once. This sequence joins TRBV6-6 and TRBJ1-3; D is perhaps TRBD1 (5 bases). The receptor was derived from a human donor with acute or convalescent COVID-19. The donor label of this sample is uncertain. Sequencing was carried out using peripheral blood. CDR3 bases: TGTGCCAGCAGTTCACGACAGATGGCAGGAAACACCATATATTTT. Its protein is CASSSRQMAGNTIYF.